These T cell receptor beta chains were read from a single sample in a study of T cells expressing NK-cell markers. TCRdb re-called the 5' RACE reads and catalogs CDR3 proteins one per entry, DNA excluded. This table lists 130,000 to 150,000 distinct CDR3 sequences. Material: blood T cells: a sorted CD56 or NKG2C T cell subset, CD4+ or CD8+ T cells, or bulk PBMC T cells (not recorded which). All receptors derive from a young man in good health. CDR3s include the opening cysteine and the closing phenylalanine or tryptophan.

CDR3aa	j_gene	v_gene
CSVDGRSYNEQFF	TRBJ2-1	TRBV29-1
CASSLGSAFYNEQFF	TRBJ2-1	TRBV7-8
CASSDQKETQYF	TRBJ2-5	TRBV25-1
CASSQVGSENEQFF	TRBJ2-1	TRBV4-1
CASSPRQGPEAFF	TRBJ1-1	TRBV7-9
CASSPLGGREGTEAFF	TRBJ1-1	TRBV4-1
CSARDPDSIDGEQFF	TRBJ2-1	TRBV20-1
CASSPGQEYTEAFF	TRBJ1-1	TRBV5-1
CSGQDSPNTEAFF	TRBJ1-1	TRBV29-1
CASSQAVTLTDTQYF	TRBJ2-3	TRBV4-1
CSPDLTGGVEETQYF	TRBJ2-5	TRBV29-1
CASGSGTAFTGELFF	TRBJ2-2	TRBV27
CASSHQSADFGNEQFF	TRBJ2-1	TRBV28
CASSRSLAAISYNEQFF	TRBJ2-1	TRBV19
CASSFFQGYERSYEQYF	TRBJ2-7	TRBV5-4
CASRLNREGTGETQYF	TRBJ2-5	TRBV27
CASSSEGTKNIQYF	TRBJ2-4	TRBV7-9
CASSSTGVGNNEQFF	TRBJ2-1	TRBV5-1